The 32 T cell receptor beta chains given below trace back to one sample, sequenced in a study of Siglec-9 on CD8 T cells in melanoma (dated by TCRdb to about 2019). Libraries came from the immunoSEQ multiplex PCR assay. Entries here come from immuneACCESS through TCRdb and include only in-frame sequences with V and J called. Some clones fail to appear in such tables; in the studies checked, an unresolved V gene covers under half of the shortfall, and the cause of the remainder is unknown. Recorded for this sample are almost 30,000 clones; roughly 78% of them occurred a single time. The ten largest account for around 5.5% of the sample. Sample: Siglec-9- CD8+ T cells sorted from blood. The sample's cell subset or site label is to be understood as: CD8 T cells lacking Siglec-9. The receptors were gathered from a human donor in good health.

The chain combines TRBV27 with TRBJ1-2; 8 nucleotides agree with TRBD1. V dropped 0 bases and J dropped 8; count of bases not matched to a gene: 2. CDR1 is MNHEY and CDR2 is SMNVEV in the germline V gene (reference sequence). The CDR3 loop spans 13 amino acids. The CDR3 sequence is CASSLSGQVGYTF. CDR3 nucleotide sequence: TGTGCCAGCAGTTTATCGGGACAGGTGGGCTACACCTTC.

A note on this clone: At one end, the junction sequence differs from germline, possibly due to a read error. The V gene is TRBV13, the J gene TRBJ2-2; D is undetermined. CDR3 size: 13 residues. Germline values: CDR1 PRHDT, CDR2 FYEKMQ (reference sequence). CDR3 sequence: CASSLSNTRELFF. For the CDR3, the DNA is TGTGCCAGCAGCTTATCGAACACCAGGGAGCTGTTTTTT.

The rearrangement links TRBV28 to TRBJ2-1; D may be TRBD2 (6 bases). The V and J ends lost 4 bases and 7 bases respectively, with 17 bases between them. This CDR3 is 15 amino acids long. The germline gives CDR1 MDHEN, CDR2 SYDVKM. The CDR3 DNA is TGTGCCAGCAGTTCCCGCGGGGTCGGTAGGAATGAGCAGTTCTTC. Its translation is CASSSRGVGRNEQFF.

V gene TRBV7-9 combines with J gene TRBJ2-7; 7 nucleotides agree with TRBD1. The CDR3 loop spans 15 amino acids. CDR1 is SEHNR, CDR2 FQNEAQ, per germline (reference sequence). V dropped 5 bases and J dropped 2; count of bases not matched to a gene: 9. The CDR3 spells CASSVHRDRTYEQYF. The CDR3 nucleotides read TGTGCCAGCAGCGTCCACCGGGACAGAACCTACGAGCAGTACTTC.

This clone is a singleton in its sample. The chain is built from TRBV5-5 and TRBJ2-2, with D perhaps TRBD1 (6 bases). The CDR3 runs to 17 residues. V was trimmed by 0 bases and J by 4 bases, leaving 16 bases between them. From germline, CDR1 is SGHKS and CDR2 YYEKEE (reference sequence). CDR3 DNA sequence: TGTGCCAGCAGCTTGGACGACTGGGGGCGGACCACCGGGGAGCTGTTTTTT. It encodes CASSLDDWGRTTGELFF.

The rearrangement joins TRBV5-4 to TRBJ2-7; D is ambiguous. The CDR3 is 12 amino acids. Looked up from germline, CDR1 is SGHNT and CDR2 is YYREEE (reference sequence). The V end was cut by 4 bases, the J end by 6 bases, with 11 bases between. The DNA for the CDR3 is TGTGCCAGCAGCCACGATGGTTTCGAGCAGTACTTC. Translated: CASSHDGFEQYF.

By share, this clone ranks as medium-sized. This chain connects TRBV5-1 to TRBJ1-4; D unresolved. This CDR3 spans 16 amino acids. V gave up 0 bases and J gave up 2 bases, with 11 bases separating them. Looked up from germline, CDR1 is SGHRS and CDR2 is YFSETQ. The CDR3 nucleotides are TGCGCCAGCAGCTTGGAAGGGATCGGCACTAATGAAAAACTGTTTTTT. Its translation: CASSLEGIGTNEKLFF.

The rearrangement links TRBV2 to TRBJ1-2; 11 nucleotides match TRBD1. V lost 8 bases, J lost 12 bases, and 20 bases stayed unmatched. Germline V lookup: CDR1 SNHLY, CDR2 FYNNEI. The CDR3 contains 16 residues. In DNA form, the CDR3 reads TGTGCCAGCTCCTCCTGGGACCCCCGGGACAGGGGGAAAGACACCTTC. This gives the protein CASSSWDPRDRGKDTF. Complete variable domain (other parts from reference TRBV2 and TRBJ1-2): EPEVTQTPSHQVTQMGQEVILRCVPISNHLYFYWYRQILGQKVEFLVSFYNNEISEKSEIFDDQFSVERPDGSNFTLKIRSTKLEDSAMYFCASSSWDPRDRGKDTFGSGTRLTVV.

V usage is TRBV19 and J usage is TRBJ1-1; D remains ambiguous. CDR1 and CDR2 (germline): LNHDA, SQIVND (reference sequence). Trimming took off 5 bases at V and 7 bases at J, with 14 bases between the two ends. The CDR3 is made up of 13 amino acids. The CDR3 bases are TGTGCCAGTAGTCGGGCAGCGCCTGATGAAGCTTTCTTT. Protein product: CASSRAAPDEAFF.

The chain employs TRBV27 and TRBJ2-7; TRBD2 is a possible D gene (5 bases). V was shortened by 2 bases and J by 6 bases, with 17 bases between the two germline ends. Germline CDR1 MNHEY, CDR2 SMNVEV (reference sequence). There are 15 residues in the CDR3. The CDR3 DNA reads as TGTGCCAGCAGTTTAACCGGACTGGCTATTAGCGAGCAGTACGTC. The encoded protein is CASSLTGLAISEQYV.

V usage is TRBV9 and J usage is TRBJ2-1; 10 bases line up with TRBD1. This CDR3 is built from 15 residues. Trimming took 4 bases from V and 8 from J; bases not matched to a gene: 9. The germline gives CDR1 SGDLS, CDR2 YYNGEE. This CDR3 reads CASSTRQGAGYEQFF. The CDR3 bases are TGTGCCAGCAGCACGCGACAGGGGGCTGGGTATGAGCAGTTCTTC. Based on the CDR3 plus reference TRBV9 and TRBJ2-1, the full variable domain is DSGVTQTPKHLITATGQRVTLRCSPRSGDLSVYWYQQSLDQGLQFLIQYYNGEERAKGNILERFSAQQFPDLHSELNLSSLELGDSALYFCASSTRQGAGYEQFFGPGTRLTVL.

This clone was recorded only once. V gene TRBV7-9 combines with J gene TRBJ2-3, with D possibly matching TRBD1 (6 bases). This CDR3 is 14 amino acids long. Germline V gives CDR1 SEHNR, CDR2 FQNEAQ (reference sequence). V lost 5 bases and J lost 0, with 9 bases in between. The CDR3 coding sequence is TGTGCCAGCAGCCCTGGACAGAGCACAGATACGCAGTATTTT. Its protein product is CASSPGQSTDTQYF.

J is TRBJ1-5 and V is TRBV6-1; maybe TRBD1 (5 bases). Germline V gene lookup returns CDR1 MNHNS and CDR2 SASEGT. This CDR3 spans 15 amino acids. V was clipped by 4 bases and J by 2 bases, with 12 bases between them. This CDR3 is CASSVSRVGNQPQHF. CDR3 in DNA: TGTGCCAGCAGTGTTTCCAGGGTAGGCAATCAGCCCCAGCATTTT.

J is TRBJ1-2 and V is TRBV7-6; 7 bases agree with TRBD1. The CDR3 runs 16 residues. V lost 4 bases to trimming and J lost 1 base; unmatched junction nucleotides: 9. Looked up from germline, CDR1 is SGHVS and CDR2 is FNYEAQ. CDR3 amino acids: CASSSDRDRFNYGYTF. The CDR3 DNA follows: TGTGCCAGCAGCTCGGACCGGGACAGATTTAACTATGGCTACACCTTC. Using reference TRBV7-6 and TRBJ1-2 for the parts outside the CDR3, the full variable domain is GAGVSQSPRYKVTKRGQDVALRCDPISGHVSLYWYRQALGQGPEFLTYFNYEAQQDKSGLPNDRFSAERPEGSISTLTIQRTEQRDSAMYRCASSSDRDRFNYGYTFGSGTRLTVV.

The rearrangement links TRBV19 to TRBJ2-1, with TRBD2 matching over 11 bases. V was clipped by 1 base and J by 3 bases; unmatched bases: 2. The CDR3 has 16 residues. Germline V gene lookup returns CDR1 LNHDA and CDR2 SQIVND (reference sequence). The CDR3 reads CASSIVGTSGYNEQFF. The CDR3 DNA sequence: TGTGCCAGTAGTATAGTGGGGACTAGCGGCTACAATGAGCAGTTCTTC.

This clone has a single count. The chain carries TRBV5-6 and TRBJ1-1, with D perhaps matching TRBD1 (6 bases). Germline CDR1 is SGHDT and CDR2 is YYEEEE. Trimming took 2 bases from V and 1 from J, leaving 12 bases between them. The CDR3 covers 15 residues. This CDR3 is CASSFYQGKNTEAFF. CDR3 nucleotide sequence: TGTGCCAGCAGCTTTTACCAGGGGAAGAACACTGAAGCTTTCTTT.

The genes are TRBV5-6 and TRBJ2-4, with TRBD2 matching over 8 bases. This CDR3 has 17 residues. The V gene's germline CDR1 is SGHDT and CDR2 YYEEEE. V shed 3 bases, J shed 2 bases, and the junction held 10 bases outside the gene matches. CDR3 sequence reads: CASSWGGLAGSKNIQYF. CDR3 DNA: TGTGCCAGCAGCTGGGGTGGATTAGCGGGGTCCAAAAACATTCAGTACTTC.

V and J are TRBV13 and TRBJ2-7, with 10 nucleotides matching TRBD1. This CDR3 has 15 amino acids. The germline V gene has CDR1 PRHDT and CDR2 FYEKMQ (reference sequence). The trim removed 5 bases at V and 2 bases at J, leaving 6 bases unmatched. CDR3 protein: CASSQGQGGTYEQYF. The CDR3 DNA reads TGTGCCAGCAGCCAAGGACAGGGGGGAACCTACGAGCAGTACTTC.

The CDR3 protein is CASSDHRVLFNEKLFF. In DNA form, the CDR3 reads TGTGCCAGCAGTGATCACAGGGTCCTCTTTAATGAAAAACTGTTTTTT. This chain links TRBV6-1 with TRBJ1-4; D perhaps matches TRBD1 (6 bases). Germline CDR1 MNHNS, CDR2 SASEGT. The CDR3 covers 16 residues. Deletions cut 3 bases from V and 4 bases from J, with 15 bases between.

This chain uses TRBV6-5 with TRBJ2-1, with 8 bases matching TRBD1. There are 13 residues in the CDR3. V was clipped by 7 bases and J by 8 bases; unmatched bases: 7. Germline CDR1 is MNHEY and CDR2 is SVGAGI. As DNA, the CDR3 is TGTGCCAGCAATGGACAGGGTAGTGATGAGCAGTTCTTC. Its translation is CASNGQGSDEQFF.

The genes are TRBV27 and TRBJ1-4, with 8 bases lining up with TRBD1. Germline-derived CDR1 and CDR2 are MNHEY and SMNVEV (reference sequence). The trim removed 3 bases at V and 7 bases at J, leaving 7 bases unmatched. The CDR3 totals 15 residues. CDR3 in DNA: TGTGCCAGCAGTTTCAATCCGGACAGGGCTGAAAAACTGTTTTTT. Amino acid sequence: CASSFNPDRAEKLFF. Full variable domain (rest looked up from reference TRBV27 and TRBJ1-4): EAQVTQNPRYLITVTGKKLTVTCSQNMNHEYMSWYRQDPGLGLRQIYYSMNVEVTDKGDVPEGYKVSRKEKRNFPLILESPSPNQTSLYFCASSFNPDRAEKLFFGSGTQLSVL.

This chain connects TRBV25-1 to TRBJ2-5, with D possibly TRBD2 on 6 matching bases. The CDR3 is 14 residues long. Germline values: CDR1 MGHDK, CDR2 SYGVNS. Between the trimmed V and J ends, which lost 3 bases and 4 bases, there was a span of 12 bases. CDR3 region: CASSDLGGAETQYF. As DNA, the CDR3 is TGTGCCAGCAGTGACTTAGGCGGGGCAGAGACCCAGTACTTC.

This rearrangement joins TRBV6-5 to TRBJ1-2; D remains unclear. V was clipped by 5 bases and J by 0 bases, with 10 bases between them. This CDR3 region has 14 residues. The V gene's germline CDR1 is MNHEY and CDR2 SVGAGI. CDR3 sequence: CASSPRGANYGYTF. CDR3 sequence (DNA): TGTGCCAGCAGTCCCCGGGGAGCTAACTATGGCTACACCTTC.

CDR3 coding DNA: TGTGCCAGCAGCGCAAAGGACAGGGAGATAGATACGCAGTATTTT. Translating gives CASSAKDREIDTQYF. This chain joins TRBV9 and TRBJ2-3; 8 nucleotides line up with TRBD1. After removal of 3 bases from V and 5 bases from J, the junction contained 8 bases not matched to a gene. Per the germline V gene, CDR1 is SGDLS and CDR2 is YYNGEE. The CDR3 contains 15 residues. Using reference TRBV9 and TRBJ2-3 for the parts outside the CDR3, the full variable domain is DSGVTQTPKHLITATGQRVTLRCSPRSGDLSVYWYQQSLDQGLQFLIQYYNGEERAKGNILERFSAQQFPDLHSELNLSSLELGDSALYFCASSAKDREIDTQYFGPGTRLTVL.

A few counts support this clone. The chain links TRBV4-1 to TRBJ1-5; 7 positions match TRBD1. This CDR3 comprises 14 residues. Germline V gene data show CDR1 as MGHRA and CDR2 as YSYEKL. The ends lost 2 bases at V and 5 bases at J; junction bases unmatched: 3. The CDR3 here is CASSQRDSHQPQHF. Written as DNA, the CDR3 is TGCGCCAGCAGCCAACGGGACAGTCATCAGCCCCAGCATTTT.

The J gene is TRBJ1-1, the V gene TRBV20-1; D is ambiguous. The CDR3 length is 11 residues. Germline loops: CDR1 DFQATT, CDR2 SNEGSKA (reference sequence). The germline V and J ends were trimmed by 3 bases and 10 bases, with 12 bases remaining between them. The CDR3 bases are TGCAGTGCTAGTGCCGGGCCCCGAGCTTTCTTT. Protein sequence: CSASAGPRAFF.

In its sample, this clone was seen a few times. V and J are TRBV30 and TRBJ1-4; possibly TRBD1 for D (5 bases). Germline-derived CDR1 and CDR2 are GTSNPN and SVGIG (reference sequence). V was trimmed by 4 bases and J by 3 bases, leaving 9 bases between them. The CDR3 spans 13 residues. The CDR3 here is CAWNRDPNEKLFF. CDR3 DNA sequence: TGTGCCTGGAACCGGGACCCTAATGAAAAACTGTTTTTT.

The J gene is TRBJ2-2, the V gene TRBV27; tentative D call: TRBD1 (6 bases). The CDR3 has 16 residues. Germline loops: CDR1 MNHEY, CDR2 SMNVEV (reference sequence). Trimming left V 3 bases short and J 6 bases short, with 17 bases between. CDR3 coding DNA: TGTGCCAGCAGTTTTGGGAATCTAGGGGGAGCCGGGGAGCTGTTTTTT. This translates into CASSFGNLGGAGELFF.

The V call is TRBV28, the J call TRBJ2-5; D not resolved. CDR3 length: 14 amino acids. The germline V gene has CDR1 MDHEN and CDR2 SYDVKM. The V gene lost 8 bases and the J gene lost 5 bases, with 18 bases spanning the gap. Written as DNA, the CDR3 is TGTGCCAGCGAAACCTACTTAACAACGGAGACCCAGTACTTC. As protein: CASETYLTTETQYF.

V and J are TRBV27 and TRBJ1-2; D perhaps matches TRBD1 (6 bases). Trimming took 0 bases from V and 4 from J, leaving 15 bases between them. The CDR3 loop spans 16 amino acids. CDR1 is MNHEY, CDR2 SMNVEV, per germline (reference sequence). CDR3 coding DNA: TGTGCCAGCAGTTTATCCAGTCTCAGGGGAAGCTATGGCTACACCTTC. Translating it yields CASSLSSLRGSYGYTF.

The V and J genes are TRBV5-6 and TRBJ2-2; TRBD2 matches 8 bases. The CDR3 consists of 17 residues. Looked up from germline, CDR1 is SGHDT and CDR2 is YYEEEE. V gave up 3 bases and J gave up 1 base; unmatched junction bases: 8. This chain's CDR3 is CASSSRIAGLNTGELFF. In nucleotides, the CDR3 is TGTGCCAGCAGCTCCCGGATAGCGGGACTGAACACCGGGGAGCTGTTTTTT.

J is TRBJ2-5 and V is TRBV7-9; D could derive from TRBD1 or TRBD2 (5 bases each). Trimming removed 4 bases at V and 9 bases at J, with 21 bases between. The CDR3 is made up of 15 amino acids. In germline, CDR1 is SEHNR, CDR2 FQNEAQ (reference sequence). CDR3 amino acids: CASSWDRDPAGSQYF. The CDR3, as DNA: TGTGCCAGCAGCTGGGACCGGGACCCCGCAGGGTCCCAGTACTTC.